This is a list of T cell receptor beta chains from one sample in a study of response to subunit inactivated influenza vaccine. TCRdb redid the calling of the RT-PCR reads with MiXCR, one entry per CDR3 protein. Among 630,000 or so distinct CDR3 sequences listed, around 14% were seen once. The material sequenced was PBMCs from blood, taken 11 to 12 days after vaccination. The source of these receptors is a middle-aged man who received an inactivated influenza vaccine. The CDR3 runs from the conserved cysteine through the conserved F or W. D genes are given only for firm matches. Clone sizes are given selectively: once, few, many, or a class where the clone is expanded.

TRBJ1-5 | . | TRBV12-3/TRBV12-4 | . | CASSLIGDQQPQHF | TGTGCCAGCAGTTTAATCGGGGACCAACAGCCCCAGCATTTT
TRBJ2-7 | TRBD1 | TRBV12-3/TRBV12-4 | many | CASSSRQGASYEQYF | TGTGCCAGCAGTTCTAGACAGGGGGCCTCCTACGAGCAGTACTTC
TRBJ2-7 | . | TRBV20-1 | . | CSTRDTAYEQYF | TGCAGTACCCGGGACACAGCCTACGAGCAGTACTTC
TRBJ2-7 | . | TRBV5-1 | . | CASSLDSPRVAHEQYF | TGCGCCAGCAGCTTGGATTCCCCCAGGGTAGCACACGAGCAGTACTTC
TRBJ2-7 | TRBD1 | TRBV6-2/TRBV6-3 | . | CASSSTGAREQYF | TGTGCCAGCAGTTCTACAGGGGCAAGGGAGCAGTACTTC
TRBJ2-3 | . | TRBV9 | few | CASSVGGGTPDTQYF | TGTGCCAGCAGCGTAGGGGGCGGAACCCCAGATACGCAGTATTTT
TRBJ2-1 | TRBD1 | TRBV3-1 | few | CASSPRGTGGWHEQFF | TGTGCCAGCAGCCCCCGGGGGACAGGGGGTTGGCATGAGCAGTTCTTC
TRBJ2-7 | . | TRBV5-5 | few | CASSLSGTGNYEQYF | TGTGCCAGCAGCTTGTCTGGGACGGGAAACTACGAGCAGTACTTC
TRBJ2-7 | TRBD1 | TRBV25-1 | . | CASSESGTGTYEQYF | TGTGCCAGCAGTGAATCCGGGACAGGGACCTACGAGCAGTACTTC
TRBJ2-5 | . | TRBV4-2 | . | CASSQGDYQETQYF | TGTGCCAGCAGCCAAGGGGACTACCAAGAGACCCAGTACTTC
TRBJ2-3 | TRBD2 | TRBV9 | few | CASSPRAETRTSGRTDTQYF | TGTGCCAGCAGCCCCCGGGCGGAGACTAGGACTAGCGGGAGGACAGATACGCAGTATTTT
TRBJ2-5 | . | TRBV11-2 | . | CASSVGRGYQETQYF | TGTGCCAGCAGCGTAGGCCGGGGGTACCAAGAGACCCAGTACTTC
TRBJ1-1 | . | TRBV30 | few | CAWSAAMNTEAFF | TGTGCCTGGAGTGCCGCCATGAACACTGAAGCTTTCTTT
TRBJ2-7 | TRBD1 | TRBV5-1 | many | CASSLGQGAYEQYF | TGCGCCAGCAGCTTGGGACAGGGTGCCTACGAGCAGTACTTC
TRBJ2-5 | . | TRBV5-1 | . | CASSSLERETQYF | TGCGCCAGCAGTTCCCTCGAGAGGGAGACCCAGTACTTC
TRBJ2-7 | TRBD1 | TRBV7-2 | many | CAPLGTGFFEQYF | TGTGCCCCCCTAGGGACAGGGTTTTTCGAGCAGTACTTC
TRBJ2-4 | . | TRBV29-1 | many | CSVRLMQSQYF | TGCAGCGTTCGCTTAATGCAGTCACAGTACTTC
TRBJ1-1 | . | TRBV20-1 | . | CSASRQGIGSTEAFF | TGCAGTGCTAGTAGGCAGGGGATAGGGTCCACTGAAGCTTTCTTT
TRBJ2-5 | TRBD2 | TRBV5-1 | once | CASSLNVAGQETQYF | TGCGCCAGCAGCTTGAATGTAGCGGGGCAGGAGACCCAGTACTTC
TRBJ2-5 | . | TRBV11-2 | . | CASSPLPIWAGTLQETQYF | TGTGCCAGCAGCCCTCTTCCGATCTGGGCGGGGACTCTCCAAGAGACCCAGTACTTC
TRBJ1-1 | . | TRBV4-2 | many | CASSQIGRSGTEAFF | TGTGCCAGCAGCCAAATTGGAAGGTCAGGCACTGAAGCTTTCTTT
TRBJ2-1 | . | TRBV12-3/TRBV12-4 | few | CARPGTSLKYNEQFF | TGTGCCAGACCCGGGACTTCCCTTAAGTACAATGAGCAGTTCTTC
TRBJ2-5 | TRBD1 | TRBV11-2 | . | CASSQRQGAYETQYF | TGTGCCAGCAGCCAACGACAGGGGGCTTATGAGACCCAGTACTTC
TRBJ2-1 | . | TRBV28 | few | CASSPDSSPYNEQFF | TGTGCCAGCAGCCCAGACTCCAGCCCTTACAATGAGCAGTTCTTC
TRBJ1-5 | TRBD1 | TRBV19 | few | CASRGSGTALNQPQHF | TGTGCCAGCAGGGGGTCCGGGACAGCCCTCAATCAGCCCCAGCATTTT
TRBJ2-3 | . | TRBV6-2/TRBV6-3 | few | CASSFTSTGRDTQYF | TGTGCCAGCAGTTTTACTAGTACTGGGAGGGATACGCAGTATTTT
TRBJ1-2 | TRBD1 | TRBV3-1 | many | CASSHTGQGAGYTF | TGTGCCAGCAGCCATACGGGACAGGGAGCCGGCTACACCTTC
TRBJ2-4 | TRBD2 | TRBV3-1 | many | CASSQDWAVAGGNIQYF | TGTGCCAGCAGCCAAGATTGGGCGGTAGCGGGGGGAAACATTCAGTACTTC
TRBJ1-5 | . | TRBV12-3/TRBV12-4 | . | CASSLVEYQPQHF | TGTGCCAGCAGTTTAGTGGAGTATCAGCCCCAGCATTTT
TRBJ1-5 | . | TRBV30 | . | CAWSREGVANQPQHF | TGTGCCTGGAGTAGGGAAGGGGTCGCCAATCAGCCCCAGCATTTT
TRBJ2-3 | TRBD1 | TRBV13 | . | CASAYRGSTDTQYF | TGTGCCAGCGCATACAGGGGTAGCACAGATACGCAGTATTTT
TRBJ1-2 | . | TRBV9 | few | CASSVDAGWNGYTF | TGTGCCAGCAGCGTAGACGCAGGGTGGAATGGCTACACCTTC
TRBJ2-2 | . | TRBV7-2 | . | CASSPGERTGELFF | TGTGCCAGCAGCCCCGGAGAAAGGACCGGGGAGCTGTTTTTT
TRBJ2-1 | . | TRBV4-3 | many | CASSIGTPGMNEQFF | TGCGCCAGCAGCATCGGGACACCGGGGATGAATGAGCAGTTCTTC
TRBJ2-3 | TRBD1 | TRBV12-3/TRBV12-4 | few | CASSSATTGRYTDTQYF | TGTGCCAGCAGCAGCGCTACGACAGGGCGATACACAGATACGCAGTATTTT
TRBJ2-1 | . | TRBV7-9 | many | CASSLRGSKSEQFF | TGTGCCAGCAGCTTGAGGGGGTCCAAGAGTGAGCAGTTCTTC
TRBJ1-1 | TRBD1 | TRBV3-1 | few | CASSQWDRGVGTEAFF | TGTGCCAGCAGCCAATGGGACAGGGGCGTAGGTACTGAAGCTTTCTTT
TRBJ2-3 | TRBD2 | TRBV4-3 | . | CASSQSVAGGLGDTQYF | TGCGCCAGCAGCCAATCTGTGGCGGGAGGTCTCGGGGATACGCAGTATTTT
TRBJ1-6 | . | TRBV15 | . | CATSRTANYNSPLHF | TGTGCCACCAGCCGAACAGCGAACTATAATTCACCCCTCCACTTT
TRBJ2-5 | . | TRBV7-7 | few | CASSRIQGETQYF | TGTGCCAGCAGCCGGATCCAGGGGGAGACCCAGTACTTC
TRBJ2-1 | TRBD1 | TRBV29-1 | . | CSLRQGAVYNEQFF | TGCAGCCTGCGCCAGGGGGCCGTTTACAATGAGCAGTTCTTC
TRBJ2-3 | TRBD2 | TRBV7-6 | few | CASSLSLSGRPTDTQYF | TGTGCCAGCAGCTTATCCCTAAGCGGGAGGCCCACAGATACGCAGTATTTT
TRBJ2-7 | TRBD2 | TRBV20-1 | few | CSARDRLAGDPSYEQYF | TGCAGTGCTAGAGATCGACTAGCGGGGGACCCCTCATACGAGCAGTACTTC
TRBJ2-5 | TRBD1 | TRBV29-1 | . | CSVEGDRGHQETQYF | TGCAGCGTTGAGGGGGACAGGGGACACCAAGAGACCCAGTACTTC
TRBJ2-7 | . | TRBV28 | few | CASSLGTYPEQYF | TGTGCCAGCAGTTTGGGGACCTACCCCGAGCAGTACTTC
TRBJ2-5 | . | TRBV7-6 | few | CASSLAASFKYF | TGTGCCAGCAGCTTAGCGGCCAGTTTTAAGTACTTC
TRBJ2-1 | TRBD1 | TRBV5-1 | . | CASSLAGGPQNEQFF | TGCGCCAGCAGCTTGGCAGGGGGCCCACAAAATGAGCAGTTCTTC
TRBJ2-5 | TRBD2 | TRBV6-5 | . | CASSYLAGGRETQYF | TGTGCCAGCAGTTACTTGGCGGGGGGCAGGGAGACCCAGTACTTC
TRBJ2-5 | . | TRBV12-3/TRBV12-4 | few | CASSLTPLGTKETQYF | TGTGCCAGCAGTTTAACCCCCCTGGGGACCAAGGAGACCCAGTACTTC
TRBJ2-7 | TRBD2 | TRBV20-1 | . | CSAGTSGRGNTGEQYF | TGCAGTGCCGGGACTAGCGGGAGGGGGAATACGGGCGAGCAGTACTTC
TRBJ2-3 | TRBD2 | TRBV5-1 | few | CASSLVVRPAGGLTDTQYF | TGCGCCAGCAGCTTGGTCGTTCGGCCAGCGGGAGGTCTAACAGATACGCAGTATTTT
TRBJ2-3 | TRBD1 | TRBV5-1 | few | CASSPGDRGGPDTQYF | TGCGCCAGCAGCCCTGGTGACAGGGGGGGGCCAGATACGCAGTATTTT